Listed below are T cell receptor beta chains from one sample, sequenced in a study of shared clonotypes between healthy human individuals. Only in-frame clones appear in the TCRdb table, and some are missing; sequencing was by immunoSEQ multiplex PCR. The table lists 900,000 to 1,200,000 clones, 75% to 85% of them singletons. Sequenced material: memory CD4+ T cells from PBMCs. Receptor source: a young man in good health. Some clones in this sample may be carry-over from other donors' samples. Both conserved end residues are part of each CDR3. D genes are given only for firm matches. Not every row has a clone size; where given, it reads once, few, many or a size class.

j_call clone_size v_call d_call cdr3_aa cdr3_nt
TRBJ1-5 NA TRBV5-8 TRBD1 CASHPGQGSLNQPQHF TGTGCCAGCCACCCGGGACAGGGGTCCCTCAATCAGCCCCAGCATTTT
TRBJ1-4 NA TRBV5-1 TRBD1 CASSPQGAVGEKLFF TGCGCCAGCAGCCCTCAGGGGGCTGTGGGAGAAAAACTGTTTTTT
TRBJ2-5 NA TRBV2 NA CASDGTEYQETQYF TGTGCCAGCGACGGAACGGAGTACCAAGAGACCCAGTACTTC
TRBJ1-1 many TRBV30 NA CAWAPGNTEAFF TGTGCCTGGGCCCCGGGGAACACTGAAGCTTTCTTT
TRBJ2-7 few TRBV5-1 TRBD1 CASSLNFLGQGLNYEQYF TGCGCCAGCAGCTTAAACTTCCTTGGACAGGGCCTGAACTACGAGCAGTACTTC
TRBJ1-2 NA TRBV28 NA CASSPPRTTNYGYTF TGTGCCAGCAGTCCCCCGAGGACAACGAACTATGGCTACACCTTC
TRBJ1-1 NA TRBV4-2 NA CASSQAMGHRNTEAFF TGTGCCAGCAGCCAAGCGATGGGACACCGGAACACTGAAGCTTTCTTT
TRBJ2-7 NA TRBV28 TRBD1 CASSLSALWDRGYPYEQYF TGTGCCAGCAGTTTAAGCGCTCTGTGGGACAGGGGGTATCCTTACGAGCAGTACTTC
TRBJ2-7 NA TRBV19 NA CASSAGLNPLYEQYF TGTGCCAGTAGTGCGGGACTCAATCCCCTCTACGAGCAGTACTTC
TRBJ2-6 NA TRBV28 NA CASSYGTGTMYGTGANVLTF TGTGCCAGCAGTTATGGTACAGGGACTATGTATGGAACTGGGGCCAACGTCCTGACTTTC
TRBJ2-1 few TRBV4-1 TRBD2 CASSQESSGAGVNEQFF TGCGCCAGCAGCCAAGAATCCTCGGGAGCGGGAGTCAATGAGCAGTTCTTC
TRBJ1-1 NA TRBV4-2 NA CASSQERYTEAFF TGTGCCAGCAGCCAAGAGAGATACACTGAAGCTTTCTTT
TRBJ1-1 few TRBV5-1 NA CASSFSRGGMTEAFF TGCGCCAGCAGCTTCTCACGGGGGGGCATGACTGAAGCTTTCTTT
TRBJ1-1 NA TRBV5-1 NA CASSLEAIGINTEAFF TGCGCCAGCAGCTTAGAGGCCATCGGGATTAACACTGAAGCTTTCTTT
TRBJ2-5 NA TRBV6-6 NA CASSYGARQETQYF TGTGCCAGCAGTTACGGAGCCCGGCAAGAGACCCAGTACTTC
TRBJ2-7 NA TRBV20-1 NA CSARDGHEQYF TGCAGTGCTAGAGATGGCCACGAGCAGTACTTC
TRBJ2-5 NA TRBV29-1 NA CSGKGLSETQYF TGCAGCGGCAAGGGCTTGTCAGAGACCCAGTACTTC
TRBJ2-2 NA TRBV7-2 TRBD1 CASSRRDSYPNTGELFF TGTGCCAGCAGTCGCCGGGACAGTTACCCGAACACCGGGGAGCTGTTTTTT
TRBJ1-6 NA TRBV7-2 TRBD1 CASSLWGQGYNSPLHF TGTGCCAGCAGCTTATGGGGACAGGGTTATAATTCACCCCTCCACTTT
TRBJ2-7 many TRBV7-9 TRBD2 CASSRLAGGQYEQYF TGTGCCAGCAGCCGACTAGCGGGAGGGCAATACGAGCAGTACTTC
TRBJ1-5 once TRBV7-8 NA CASSLGTGEGPQHF TGTGCCAGCAGCTTAGGCACGGGCGAAGGGCCCCAGCATTTT
TRBJ2-7 few TRBV29-1 NA CSVVSGSGDEQYF TGCAGCGTTGTCTCGGGGTCTGGGGACGAGCAGTACTTC
TRBJ1-2 NA TRBV19 TRBD1 CASSIRGVDGYTF TGTGCCAGTAGTATCAGGGGGGTAGATGGCTACACCTTC
TRBJ2-3 NA TRBV4-3 TRBD1 CASSLNPIWRTTGEKSTDTQYF TGCGCCAGCAGCCTTAATCCTATCTGGAGAACTACAGGGGAGAAAAGCACAGATACGCAGTATTTT
TRBJ2-6 NA TRBV28 TRBD1 CASSLAVGQADGANVLTF TGTGCCAGCAGTTTAGCGGTAGGACAGGCCGACGGGGCCAACGTCCTGACTTTC
TRBJ2-1 NA TRBV4-3 NA CASSLVVGTYNEQFF TGCGCCAGCAGCCTTGTGGTGGGAACCTACAATGAGCAGTTCTTC
TRBJ1-4 NA TRBV7-2 TRBD1 CASSLAGRLGQGEKLFF TGTGCCAGCAGCCTAGCTGGGAGGTTAGGACAGGGGGAAAAACTGTTTTTT
TRBJ2-5 once TRBV5-1 NA CASSPVGRDETQYF TGCGCCAGCAGCCCGGTAGGCAGGGACGAGACCCAGTACTTC
TRBJ1-1 few TRBV7-9 NA CASSLGQSNTEAFF TGTGCCAGCAGCCTTGGACAGTCCAACACTGAAGCTTTCTTT
TRBJ2-7 NA TRBV10-1 NA CASRKVKGGAYEQYF TGCGCCAGCAGAAAAGTAAAGGGGGGGGCCTACGAGCAGTACTTC